The T cell receptor (beta chain) under discussion was sequenced for a study of blood T cell repertoires in COVID-19. Study details: There were acute and convalescent COVID-19 samples, and they came from the United States, Italy and Spain. PBMCs, B-cell-depleted T cells, or T cells provided the cDNA or gDNA that made up the material.

Original handling: Amplification of reference gene primers provided the estimated nucleated cell counts. Libraries were prepared by immunoSEQ multiplex PCR; TCRdb keeps only in-frame clonotypes and omits some of them. V, J and clone size reflect that table, while D and trimming were determined from the DNA. The sample consists of 85,000 to 95,000 clones, around 88% of them appearing once. From germline, CDR1 is SGHRS and CDR2 YFSETQ. Germline trimming cut 4 bases from V and 7 bases from J; bases unmatched to any gene: 10. The CDR3 contains 14 residues. This receptor was taken from a human donor in a cohort sampled during active COVID-19. The chain recombines TRBV5-1 with TRBJ1-2, with TRBD1 matching 7 bases. Sequencing was carried out using peripheral blood. CDR3 nucleotide sequence: TGCGCCAGCAGCCCCGACAGGGCCAACAGTGGCTACACCTTC. Its protein is CASSPDRANSGYTF.